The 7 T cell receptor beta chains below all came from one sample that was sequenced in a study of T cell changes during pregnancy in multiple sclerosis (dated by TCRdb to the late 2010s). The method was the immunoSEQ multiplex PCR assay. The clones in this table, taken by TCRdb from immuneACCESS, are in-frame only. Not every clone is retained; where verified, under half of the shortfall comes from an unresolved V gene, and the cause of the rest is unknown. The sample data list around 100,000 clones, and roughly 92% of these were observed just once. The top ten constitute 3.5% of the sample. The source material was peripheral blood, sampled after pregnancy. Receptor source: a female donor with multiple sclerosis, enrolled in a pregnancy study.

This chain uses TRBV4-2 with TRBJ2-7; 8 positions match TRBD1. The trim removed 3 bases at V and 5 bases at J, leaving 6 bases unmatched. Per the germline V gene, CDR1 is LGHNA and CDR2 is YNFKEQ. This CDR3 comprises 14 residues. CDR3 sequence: CASSHTQGVDEQYF. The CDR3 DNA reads TGTGCCAGCAGCCATACACAGGGGGTCGACGAGCAGTACTTC.

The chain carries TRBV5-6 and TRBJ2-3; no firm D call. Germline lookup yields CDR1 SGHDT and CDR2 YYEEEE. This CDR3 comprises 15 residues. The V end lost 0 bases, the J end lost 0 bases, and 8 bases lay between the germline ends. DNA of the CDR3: TGTGCCAGCAGCTTGGCTACAGCTAGCACAGATACGCAGTATTTT. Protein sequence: CASSLATASTDTQYF. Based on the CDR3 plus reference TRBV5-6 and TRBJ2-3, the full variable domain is DAGVTQSPTHLIKTRGQQVTLRCSPKSGHDTVSWYQQALGQGPQFIFQYYEEEERQRGNFPDRFSGHQFPNYSSELNVNALLLGDSALYLCASSLATASTDTQYFGPGTRLTVL.

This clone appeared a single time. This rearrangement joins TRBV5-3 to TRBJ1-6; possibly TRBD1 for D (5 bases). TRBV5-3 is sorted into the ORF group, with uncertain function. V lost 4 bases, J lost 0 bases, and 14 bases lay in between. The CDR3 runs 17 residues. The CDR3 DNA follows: TGTGCCAGAAGCGCGGCGGGACTCCGCTCCTATAATTCACCCCTCCACTTT. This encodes CARSAAGLRSYNSPLHF.

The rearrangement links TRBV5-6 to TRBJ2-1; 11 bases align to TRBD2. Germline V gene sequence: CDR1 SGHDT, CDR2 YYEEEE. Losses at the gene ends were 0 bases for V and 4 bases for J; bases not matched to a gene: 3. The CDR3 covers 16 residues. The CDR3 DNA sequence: TGTGCCAGCAGCTTGGGGACTAGCGGGCCGTACAATGAGCAGTTCTTC. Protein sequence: CASSLGTSGPYNEQFF.

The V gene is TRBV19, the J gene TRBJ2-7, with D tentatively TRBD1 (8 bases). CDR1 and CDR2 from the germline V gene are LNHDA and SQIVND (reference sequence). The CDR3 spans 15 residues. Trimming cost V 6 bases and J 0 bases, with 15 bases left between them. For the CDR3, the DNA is TGTGCCAGTAGCCCTACAGGGGGGGACTCCTACGAGCAGTACTTC. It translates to CASSPTGGDSYEQYF.

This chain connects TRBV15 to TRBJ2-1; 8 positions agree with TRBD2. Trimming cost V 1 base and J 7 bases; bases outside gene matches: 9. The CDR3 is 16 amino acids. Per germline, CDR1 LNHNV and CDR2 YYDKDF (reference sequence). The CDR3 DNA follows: TGTGCCACCAGCAGAGGGGACGGGGGGGCTGGTAATGAGCAGTTCTTC. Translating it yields CATSRGDGGAGNEQFF.

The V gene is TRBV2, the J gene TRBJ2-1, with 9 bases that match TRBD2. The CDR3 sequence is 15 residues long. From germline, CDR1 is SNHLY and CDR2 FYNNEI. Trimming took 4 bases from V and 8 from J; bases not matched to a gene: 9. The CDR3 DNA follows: TGTGCCAGCAGTGCTGGCGGGGGGGCCTTGTATGAGCAGTTCTTC. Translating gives CASSAGGGALYEQFF.